This TCR beta chain originates from a study of blood T cell repertoires in COVID-19. Study as a whole: The study drew acute and convalescent COVID-19 samples from the United States, Italy and Spain. T cells, B-cell-depleted T cells, or PBMCs supplied cDNA or gDNA.

In the study's own analysis: The authors estimated nucleated cell counts from reference gene primer amplification. Assay: immunoSEQ multiplex PCR; the TCRdb copy retains only in-frame clones and omits some. The DNA gave D and trimming, while V, J and clone size come from that table. The data show 35,000 to 45,000 clones, around 84% seen once. CDR1 is DFQATT and CDR2 is SNEGSKA in the germline V gene (reference sequence). V lost 3 bases to trimming and J lost 1 base, with 9 bases between them. This CDR3 has 13 residues. The chain has TRBV20-1 and TRBJ1-2, with D unresolved. Sequencing input: peripheral blood. The clonotype comes from a man aged 70-80 years with acute or convalescent COVID-19. For the CDR3, the DNA is TGCAGTGCTAGTCCTGGAGATAACTATGGCTACACCTTC. It codes for CSASPGDNYGYTF.